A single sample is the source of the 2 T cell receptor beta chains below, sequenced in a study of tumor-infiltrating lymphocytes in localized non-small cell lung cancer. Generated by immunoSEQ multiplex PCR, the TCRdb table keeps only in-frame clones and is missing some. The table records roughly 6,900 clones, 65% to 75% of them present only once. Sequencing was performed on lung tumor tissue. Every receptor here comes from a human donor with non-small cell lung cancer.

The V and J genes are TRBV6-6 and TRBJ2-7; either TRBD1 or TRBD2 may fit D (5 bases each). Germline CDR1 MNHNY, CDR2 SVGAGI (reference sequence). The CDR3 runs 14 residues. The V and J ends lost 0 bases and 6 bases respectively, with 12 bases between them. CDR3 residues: CASSYSLGESEQYF. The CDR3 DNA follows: TGTGCCAGCAGTTACTCGCTAGGGGAGAGCGAGCAGTACTTC.

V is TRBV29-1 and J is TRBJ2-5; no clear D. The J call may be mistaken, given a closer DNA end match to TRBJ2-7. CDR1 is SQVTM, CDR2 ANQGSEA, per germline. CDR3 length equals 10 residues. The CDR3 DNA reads TGCAGCGTTTTGTCCTACGAGCAGTACTTC. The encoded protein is CSVLSYEQYF.